The present T cell receptor beta chain was sequenced within a study of blood T cell repertoires in COVID-19. The wider study: COVID-19 samples, acute and convalescent, were from the United States, Italy and Spain. Sources were T cells, B-cell-depleted T cells, or PBMCs; the material itself was cDNA or gDNA.

Germline V lookup: CDR1 SGHAT, CDR2 FQNNGV. The CDR3 extends over 14 amino acids. The trim removed 5 bases at V and 3 bases at J, leaving 3 bases unmatched. Study processing details: Using reference gene primer amplification, nucleated cell counts were estimated. Assay used: immunoSEQ multiplex PCR; TCRdb lists only in-frame clones, some missing. D and trimming were read from the DNA, whereas the V and J calls and clone size are those reported in that table. Among over 400,000 clones, approximately 90% were seen once, and the ten largest hold about 1.5%. The sequenced sample consisted of peripheral blood. The receptor was isolated from a woman aged 30 to 39 with active or convalescent COVID-19. The rearrangement links TRBV11-2 to TRBJ2-7; 11 positions match TRBD2. The CDR3 sequence: CASSELAGVYEQYF. CDR3 coding DNA: TGTGCCAGCAGCGAACTAGCGGGAGTCTACGAGCAGTACTTC.